This T cell receptor beta chain is drawn from a study of cytomegalovirus exposure and HLA in healthy donors (dated by TCRdb to the late 2010s). With respect to the entire study: In an earlier analysis of some 550 of the donors, 250 to 350 Gb of sequence data and roughly 100 million unique TCR beta sequences from roughly 200 million T cells were reported. An early release covering 500 to 750 HLA-typed donors comprised roughly 300 gigabases of sequencing data and tens of millions of unique TCR sequences. The genetic ancestry cluster associated with self-reported Caucasian donors included over 80% of the 398 genotyped donors. The aim of the study was to test whether cataloging public T cell receptors could identify signatures of past pathogen exposure. The study used immunosequencing to profile the T cell repertoires of 600 to 850 subjects and linked those repertoires to cytomegalovirus serostatus. A separate validation cohort of roughly 110 different subjects was used in addition to the roughly 620-subject first cohort. The study combined high-throughput TCR immunosequencing, statistical association of individual TCRs with disease status, and machine learning to predict cytomegalovirus infection status. In a later analysis, previously published TCR beta repertoires from roughly 710 donors were re-analyzed and high-resolution HLA genotyping was added so that TCR occurrence patterns could be studied. In the later analysis, no new phenotypic data were used to find candidate immune exposures; instead, reliance was placed on TCR beta sequences and their occurrence across donors. An earlier analysis of around 580 of the donors used high-throughput TCR beta sequencing to judge whether each TCR beta V gene segment behaved as functional or pseudogenic. Donor age, sex, ethnicity and CMV serostatus were compiled alongside the repertoire data. Genome-wide SNP genotypes for about three fifths of the roughly 700 donors were used in a later genetic analysis, which treated that subset as a discovery cohort. Every discovery cohort repertoire had been produced on one sequencing platform. HLA typing covered class I and class II loci at four-digit resolution. Typing coverage differed by locus: A, B, C, DRB1 and DQB1 were typed in about 620-640 donors, DQA1 in 522, DPA1 in approximately 610, and DPB1 in about 450. Because of strong linkage in the cohort, four to six DR-DQ haplotypes were treated as single units for association and clustering. Among 350 to 400 genotyped donors of the cohort, an average of approximately 240,000 unique TCR beta nucleotide sequences were sequenced per donor, roughly 20% of them non-productive.

Preparation of the library involved the immunoSEQ multiplex PCR assay. For the multiplex PCR, a mixture combining 60 forward primers for TCR Vbeta segments and 13 reverse primers for TCR Jbeta segments was used. The CDR3 region of rearranged TCR beta genes was amplified from genomic DNA with a multiplex PCR assay. The Illumina HiSeq System was used to sequence the amplified TCR beta libraries as 87-base-pair reads. The study's own analysis went as follows. A later analysis counted approximately 74 million unique TCR beta chains across the 666 repertoires, and 10 million to 12 million of these chains were shared by at least two donors. To remove PCR and sequencing errors, raw reads were error-corrected and collapsed into unique sequences using a nearest-neighbor algorithm that merged closely related sequences. CDR3 sequences were aligned to IMGT reference sequences to assign V, D and J gene segments. Each retained sequence needed at least a six-nucleotide match to both a V gene segment and a J gene segment. Rearrangements were classified as productive when the CDR3 lacked stop codons and remained in frame with V and J, and all other rearrangements were classified as non-productive. Following IMGT convention, CDR3 was defined as the stretch from the second conserved V-encoded cysteine up to the conserved J-encoded phenylalanine. In an earlier analysis of roughly 580 of the donors, sequences lacking an unambiguous match to a single V gene segment were excluded. In an earlier analysis of approximately 590 of the donors, a V segment was called functional when productive rearrangements were above 56.7%, and segregating when the standard deviation between donors exceeded 5%. A statistical classification framework was built for diagnosing cytomegalovirus status from the catalog of TCR beta chain sequences. In a later analysis, V and J genes were assigned by comparing TCR nucleotide sequences against IMGT/GENE-DB human TR gene sequences. Using the TCRdist pipeline, a later analysis assigned CDR3 sequences along with most-parsimonious VDJ recombination scenarios. In a later analysis, each TCR beta chain was defined by its CDR3 amino acid sequence together with its V-gene family, and reads lacking a unique V-gene family were excluded. As a way to deal with suspected cross-contamination and a sequencing artifact, a later analysis dropped 500 to 700 nucleotide sequences that were highly shared and had low generation probability. For each public chain, a later analysis derived a clonal expansion index from normalized ranks of inferred template counts within each repertoire. In a later analysis, generation probabilities were computed with a VDJ recombination model fitted to out-of-frame rearrangements, and the resulting probabilities were checked against IGoR. Hypergeometric tests were used in a later analysis to score TCR-TCR, TCR-HLA and TCR-CMV co-occurrence, with a repertoire-size bias correction applied to the TCR pairs. A later analysis estimated false discovery rates by permuting HLA or CMV assignments 20 times. In a later analysis, co-occurring TCRs were grouped using DBSCAN, and TCRdist sequence similarity was added for clustering within HLA-allele-positive subsets. Repertoires with fewer than 30,000 or more than 120,000 public chains were left out of co-occurrence clustering, as were about 5 repertoires with anomalous nucleotide sharing. This immuneACCESS table, as held by TCRdb, lists in-frame sequences with V and J called but not all clones. Of the missing ones, under half trace to an unresolved V gene in checked studies; the others have no known cause. V, J and clone size are taken as reported in that table, and D and trimming were inferred from the DNA itself. This sample is represented by about 200,000 clones; over 75% of them were singletons. The leading ten clones occupy about 0.2% of the sample.

The CDR3 holds 16 amino acids from the cysteine to the phenylalanine. CDR3 DNA only is kept here, 48 bases in frame from base 1. Trimming leaves V shorter by 5 bases and J shorter by 5 bases, with the junction holding 10 bases beyond the gene matches. The germline V gene (reference sequence) specifies MNHEY as CDR1 and SMNVEV as CDR2. The cohort was made up of under 800 healthy bone marrow donors. All cohort members were sampled while nominally healthy, although unrecorded immune exposures were likely present. The donor tested CMV seronegative and was one of the 352 seronegative cohort members. Each donor provided a peripheral blood sample, and peripheral blood mononuclear cells were used for TCR beta sequencing. The Qiagen DNeasy Blood Extraction Kit was used to extract genomic DNA from the blood cell samples. The research as a whole found: In an earlier analysis of under 600 of the donors, most TCR beta V segments were observed in productive rearrangements about 87% or about 30% of the time, broadly matching IMGT annotations. In a later analysis, several top co-occurrence clusters were reported to appear linked to parvovirus B19, influenza, CMV and Epstein-Barr virus. Most CMV-associated TCR beta chains appeared to be HLA-restricted in a later analysis, and the HLA associations seemed to be driven largely by CMV exposure. V-gene and J-gene trimming of TCR beta chains was associated with a missense DCLRE1C variant in a later genetic analysis, and the association was replicated in an independent cohort. In vitro tests confirmed that a few of the cytomegalovirus-associated TCR beta chains recognize cytomegalovirus antigens. In this cohort, only TCR beta chains were sequenced, and detectable features were limited by the absence of alpha or paired-chain data. Because counts were too low, roughly 16 rarely observed V segments, including chromosome 9 orphons, were excluded from the earlier analysis of 587 of the donors. For the cohort, immune exposure information was limited to CMV serostatus. The classifier was reported to diagnose cytomegalovirus status with high specificity and sensitivity in both the original cohort and the validation cohort. Because the 87-base-pair reads could not distinguish some IMGT-functional V segments, including TRBV6-2 and TRBV6-3, those segments were excluded. The presence/absence analyses assumed that sequencing depth was roughly uniform across donors, and that assumption may not be true. In a later analysis, HLA-associated TCR beta chains showed more clonal expansion and lower generation probabilities than non-associated chains that were equally common. The study gave a list of about 170 TCR beta chains associated with cytomegalovirus. A group of highly shared sequence variants was considered likely to be a technical artifact of the sequencing pipeline. A later analysis associated about 16,000 TCR beta sequences with specific HLA alleles at a false discovery rate of 0.05. A further reported finding was that TCR beta sequences accurately predicted the HLA-A and HLA-B alleles for most subjects in the first cohort. While some public TCRs were present in many individuals, most TCR sequences turned up only very rarely across donors. Linkage disequilibrium might explain the correlated functional status among segregating V segments, but an unknown experimental factor could not be excluded. When HLA alleles, especially DR and DQ, strongly co-occurred, attributing TCR associations to individual alleles was difficult. Compared with the roughly 700-donor mean, donors in an Asian-associated ancestry cluster had fewer N-insertions in productive TCRs, according to a later genetic analysis. The authors suggested that the approach could potentially be extended to other disease states and immunological phenotypes. In a later analysis, the rate of TCR association differed among HLA loci, with DRB1 alleles having the most associated TCRs and HLA-C alleles having the fewest. HLA typing was unavailable for some donors at each locus, so association tests used only the typed subset.

As concerns this clone: Which antigen it targets is not known. No base-level quality is on record; no much larger clone is a single base apart.

This clonotype was obtained from a girl aged 2 to 10 in good health and CMV-seronegative. The sequencing sample was made of PBMCs. The receptor chain draws on TRBV27 and TRBJ2-5, with 11 central nucleotides matching TRBD2. Here is the DNA: TGTGCCAGCAGTGAGTTAGCGGGAGGGGAAGACGAGACCCAGTACTTC. Its protein product is CASSELAGGEDETQYF.